The clone carrying this TCR beta chain occurred a few times. Original processing methods: Cell counts per sample came from amplifying reference gene primers. Generated by immunoSEQ multiplex PCR, the TCRdb table keeps only in-frame clones and is missing some. V, J and clone size derive from that table, while D and trimming were established from the DNA sequence. The repertoire holds roughly 100,000 clones, with roughly 82% as singletons. The data derive from a study of blood T cell repertoires in COVID-19. In the study overall: Some COVID-19 samples were acute and others convalescent; all came from the United States, Italy and Spain. Sample material is recorded as cDNA or gDNA derived from T cells, B-cell-depleted T cells, or PBMCs.

The specimen sequenced was peripheral blood. This clonotype was obtained from a man in his fifties or sixties with acute or convalescent COVID-19.

The CDR3 nucleotides read TGCGCCAGCAGCGGGCAGCCAAAGAACACTGAAGCTTTCTTT. Its translation is CASSGQPKNTEAFF. This chain joins TRBV4-1 and TRBJ1-1; no clear D. The CDR3 covers 14 residues. CDR1 and CDR2 from the germline V gene are MGHRA and YSYEKL. The ends were cut back, 5 bases at V and 1 base at J, with 11 bases in the middle.